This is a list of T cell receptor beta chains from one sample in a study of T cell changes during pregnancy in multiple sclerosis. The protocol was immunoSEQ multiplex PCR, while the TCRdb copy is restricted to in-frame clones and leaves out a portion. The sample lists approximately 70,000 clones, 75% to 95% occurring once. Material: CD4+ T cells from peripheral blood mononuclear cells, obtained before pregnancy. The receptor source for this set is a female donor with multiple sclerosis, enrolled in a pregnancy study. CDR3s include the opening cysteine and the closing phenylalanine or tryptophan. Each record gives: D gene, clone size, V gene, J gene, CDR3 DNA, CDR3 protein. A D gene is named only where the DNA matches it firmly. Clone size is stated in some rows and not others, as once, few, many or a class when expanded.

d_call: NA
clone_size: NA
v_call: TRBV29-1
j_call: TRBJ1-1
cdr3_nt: TGCAGCGTTACGACAGGTGGGACTGAAGCTTTCTTT
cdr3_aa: CSVTTGGTEAFF

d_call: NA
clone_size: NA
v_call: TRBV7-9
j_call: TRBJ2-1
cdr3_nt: TGTGCCAGCAGCTTGTCCATCAGGGGTGGCAATGAGCAGTTCTTC
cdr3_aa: CASSLSIRGGNEQFF

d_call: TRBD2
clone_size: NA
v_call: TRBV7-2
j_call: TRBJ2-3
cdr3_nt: TGTGCCAGCAGTTCTAGCGGGACTAGCACAGATACGCAGTATTTT
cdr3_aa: CASSSSGTSTDTQYF

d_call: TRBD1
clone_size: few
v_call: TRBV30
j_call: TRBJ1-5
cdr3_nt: TGTGCCTGGAGTGGGAAAGGGACAGGGGGCAATCAGCCCCAGCATTTT
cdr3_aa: CAWSGKGTGGNQPQHF

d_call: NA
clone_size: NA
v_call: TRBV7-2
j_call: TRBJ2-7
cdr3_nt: TGTGCCACCGCAACCGGGAGTCTTCCAGACGAGCAGTACTTC
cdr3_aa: CATATGSLPDEQYF

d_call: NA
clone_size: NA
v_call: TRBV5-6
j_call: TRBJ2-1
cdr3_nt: TGTGCCAGTACCTGGGGGGGGGCGATAGGAAATGAGCAGTTCTTC
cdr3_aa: CASTWGGAIGNEQFF

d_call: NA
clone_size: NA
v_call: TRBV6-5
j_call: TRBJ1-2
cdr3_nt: TGTGCCAGCAGTTACTCGTCCACGGGGGACTATGGCTACACCTTC
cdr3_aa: CASSYSSTGDYGYTF

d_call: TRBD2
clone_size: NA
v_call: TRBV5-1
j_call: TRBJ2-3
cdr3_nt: TGCGCCAGCAGCTCGGGACTAGCGGGGGCTACGCAGTATTTT
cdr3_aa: CASSSGLAGATQYF

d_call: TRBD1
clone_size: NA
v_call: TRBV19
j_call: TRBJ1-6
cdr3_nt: TGTGCCAGTAGTACAACAGGGGAAAATTCACCCCTCCACTTT
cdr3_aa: CASSTTGENSPLHF

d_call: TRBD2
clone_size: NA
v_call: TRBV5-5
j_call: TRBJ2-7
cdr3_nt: TGTGCCAGCAGCCCGCCGGGACTAGCGGGAGGGCCAGACGAGCAGTACTTC
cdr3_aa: CASSPPGLAGGPDEQYF

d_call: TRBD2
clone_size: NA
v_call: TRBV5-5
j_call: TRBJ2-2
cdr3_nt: TGTGCCAGCAGCTTGGTGTCAGCGGGACTGGGTACCGGGGAGCTGTTTTTT
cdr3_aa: CASSLVSAGLGTGELFF

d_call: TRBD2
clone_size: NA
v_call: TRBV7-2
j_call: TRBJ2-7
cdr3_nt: TGTGCCAGCAGCGTTGCGGGGGTGTACGAGCAGTACTTC
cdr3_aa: CASSVAGVYEQYF

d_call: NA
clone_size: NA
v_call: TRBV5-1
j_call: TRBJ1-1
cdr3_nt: TGCGCCAGCAGCTTGGGACAGGAGTTCCGGAACACTGAAGCTTTCTTT
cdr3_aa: CASSLGQEFRNTEAFF

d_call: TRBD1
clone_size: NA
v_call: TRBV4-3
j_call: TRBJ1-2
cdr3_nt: TGCGCCAGCAGCCAAGAAGGGACAGGGTATGGCTACACCTTC
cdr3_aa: CASSQEGTGYGYTF

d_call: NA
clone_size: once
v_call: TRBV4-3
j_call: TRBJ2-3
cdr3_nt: TGCGCCAGCAGCCAAATGCCCGTAGGGGTCTCGGGCACAGATACGCAGTATTTT
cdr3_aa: CASSQMPVGVSGTDTQYF

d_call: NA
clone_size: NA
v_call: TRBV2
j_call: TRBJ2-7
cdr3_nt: TGTGCCAGCAGTGATAGGTCTAGCTACGAGCAGTACTTC
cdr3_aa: CASSDRSSYEQYF

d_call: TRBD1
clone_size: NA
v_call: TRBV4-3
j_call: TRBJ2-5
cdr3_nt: TGCGCCAGCAGCCCGGGACAGGGGGGTCTAGAGACCCAGTACTTC
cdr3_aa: CASSPGQGGLETQYF

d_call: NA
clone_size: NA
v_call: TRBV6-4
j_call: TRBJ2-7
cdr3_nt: TGTGCCAGCAGTGATTCAGGCAGAGACTACGAGCAGTACTTC
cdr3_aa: CASSDSGRDYEQYF

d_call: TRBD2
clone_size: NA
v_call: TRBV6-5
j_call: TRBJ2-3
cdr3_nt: TGTGCCAGCAGTTACACCGGGACTAGCGGGGGAGATACGCAGTATTTT
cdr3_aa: CASSYTGTSGGDTQYF

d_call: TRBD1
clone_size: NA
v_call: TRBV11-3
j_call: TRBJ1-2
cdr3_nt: TGTGCCAGCAGCTCCACAGGGGGCTATGGCTACACCTTC
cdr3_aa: CASSSTGGYGYTF

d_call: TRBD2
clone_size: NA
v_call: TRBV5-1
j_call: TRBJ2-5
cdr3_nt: TGCGCCAGCAGCTTGGGTGGGACTACAGAGACCCAGTACTTC
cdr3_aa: CASSLGGTTETQYF

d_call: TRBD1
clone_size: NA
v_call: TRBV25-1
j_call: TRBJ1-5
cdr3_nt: TGTGCCAGCAGCCCAGGGGGCAATAAGCCCCAGCATTTT
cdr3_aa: CASSPGGNKPQHF

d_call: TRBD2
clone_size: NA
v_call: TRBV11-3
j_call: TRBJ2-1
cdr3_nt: TGTGCCAGCAGCCGAGGACTAGCGGGGCGCAATGAGCAGTTCTTC
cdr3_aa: CASSRGLAGRNEQFF